The TCR beta chain described here comes from a study of cytomegalovirus exposure and HLA in healthy donors. The PCR contained 60 Vbeta and 13 Jbeta primers. TCRdb's copy holds only in-frame clones and misses some; the assay was immunoSEQ multiplex PCR. The sample comprises around 130,000 clones, 70% to 75% of which are singletons, and 2.1% rests with the top ten. Germline-derived CDR1 and CDR2 are SGHRS and YFSETQ. V shed 2 bases and J shed 4 bases, with 7 bases lying between them. This CDR3 contains 13 residues. A few counts support this clone. The receptor was derived from a woman aged 35 to 49 in good health and CMV-seropositive. This chain uses TRBV5-1 with TRBJ1-5; D not resolved. The sample taken for sequencing was PBMCs. The chain's CDR3 is CASSLDGNQPQHF. The CDR3 DNA sequence: TGCGCCAGCAGCTTAGACGGGAATCAGCCCCAGCATTTT.